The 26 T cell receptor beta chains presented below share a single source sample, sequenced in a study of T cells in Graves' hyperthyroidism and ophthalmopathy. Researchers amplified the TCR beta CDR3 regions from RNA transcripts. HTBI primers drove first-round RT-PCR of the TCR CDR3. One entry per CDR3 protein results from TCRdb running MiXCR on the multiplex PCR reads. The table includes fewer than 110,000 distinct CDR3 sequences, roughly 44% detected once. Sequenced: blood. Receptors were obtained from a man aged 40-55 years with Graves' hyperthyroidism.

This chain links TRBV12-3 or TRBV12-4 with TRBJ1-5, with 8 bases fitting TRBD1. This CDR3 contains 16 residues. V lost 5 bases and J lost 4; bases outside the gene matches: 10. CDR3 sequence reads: CASSEGDRSGNQPQHF. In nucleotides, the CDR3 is TGTGCCAGCAGTGAAGGGGACAGGTCCGGGAATCAGCCCCAGCATTTT.

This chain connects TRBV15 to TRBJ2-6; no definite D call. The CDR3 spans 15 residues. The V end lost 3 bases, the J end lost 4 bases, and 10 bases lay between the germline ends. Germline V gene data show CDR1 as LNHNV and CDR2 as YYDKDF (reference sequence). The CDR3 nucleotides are TGTGCCACCAGCAGCCACGGGTCGGGGGCCAACGTCCTGACTTTC. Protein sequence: CATSSHGSGANVLTF.

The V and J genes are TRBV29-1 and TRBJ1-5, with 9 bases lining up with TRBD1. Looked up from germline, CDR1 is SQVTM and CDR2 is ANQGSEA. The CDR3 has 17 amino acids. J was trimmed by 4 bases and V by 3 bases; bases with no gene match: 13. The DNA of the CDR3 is TGCAGCGTTGATGGACAGGGGCCTACGTATAGAAATCAGCCCCAGCATTTT. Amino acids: CSVDGQGPTYRNQPQHF.

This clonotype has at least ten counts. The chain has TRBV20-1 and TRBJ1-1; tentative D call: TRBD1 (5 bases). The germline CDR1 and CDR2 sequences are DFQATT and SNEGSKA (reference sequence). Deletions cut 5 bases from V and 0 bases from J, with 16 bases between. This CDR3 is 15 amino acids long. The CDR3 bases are TGCAGTGCTGGGGGGTATAGGTCGATGAACACTGAAGCTTTCTTT. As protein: CSAGGYRSMNTEAFF.

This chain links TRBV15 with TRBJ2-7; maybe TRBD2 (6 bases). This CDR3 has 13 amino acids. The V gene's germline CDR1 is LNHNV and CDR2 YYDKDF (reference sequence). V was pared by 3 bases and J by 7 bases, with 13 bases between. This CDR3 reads CATSSHSGEEQYF. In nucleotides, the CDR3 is TGTGCCACCAGCAGTCATAGCGGAGAAGAGCAGTACTTC.

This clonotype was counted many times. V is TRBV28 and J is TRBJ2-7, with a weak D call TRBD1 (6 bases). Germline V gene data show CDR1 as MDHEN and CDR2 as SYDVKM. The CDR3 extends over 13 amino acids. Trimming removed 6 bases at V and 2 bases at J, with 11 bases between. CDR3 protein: CASRTGIPYEQYF. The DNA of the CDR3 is TGTGCCAGCAGGACAGGCATACCCTACGAGCAGTACTTC. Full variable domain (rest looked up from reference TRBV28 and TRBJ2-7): DVKVTQSSRYLVKRTGEKVFLECVQDMDHENMFWYRQDPGLGLRLIYFSYDVKMKEKGDIPEGYSVSREKKERFSLILESASTNQTSMYLCASRTGIPYEQYFGPGTRLTVT.

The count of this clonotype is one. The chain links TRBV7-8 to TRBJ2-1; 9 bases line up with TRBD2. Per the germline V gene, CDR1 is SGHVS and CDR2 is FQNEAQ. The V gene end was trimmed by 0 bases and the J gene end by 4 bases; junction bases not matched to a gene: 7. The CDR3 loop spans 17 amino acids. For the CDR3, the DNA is TGTGCCAGCAGCTTAGCTAAGGTAGCGGGAGCATACAATGAGCAGTTCTTC. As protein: CASSLAKVAGAYNEQFF.

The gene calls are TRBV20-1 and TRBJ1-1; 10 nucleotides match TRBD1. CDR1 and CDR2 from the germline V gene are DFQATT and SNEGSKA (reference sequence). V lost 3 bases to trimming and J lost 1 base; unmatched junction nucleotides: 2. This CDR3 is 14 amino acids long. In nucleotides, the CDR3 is TGCAGTGCTAGGGGGACAGGGGCGAACACTGAAGCTTTCTTT. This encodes CSARGTGANTEAFF.

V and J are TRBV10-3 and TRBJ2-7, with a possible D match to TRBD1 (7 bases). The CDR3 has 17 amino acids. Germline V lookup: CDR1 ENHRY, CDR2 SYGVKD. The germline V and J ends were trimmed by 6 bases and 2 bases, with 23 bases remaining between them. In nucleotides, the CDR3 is TGTGCCATCAGCGGGACAGACTACACCGGGGGAGCCTACGAGCAGTACTTC. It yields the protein CAISGTDYTGGAYEQYF.

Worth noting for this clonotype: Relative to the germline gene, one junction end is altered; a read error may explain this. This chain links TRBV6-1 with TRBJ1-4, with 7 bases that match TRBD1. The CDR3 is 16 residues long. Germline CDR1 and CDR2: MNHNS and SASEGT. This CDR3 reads CASRGGWQGVNEKLLF. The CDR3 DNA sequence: TGTGCCAGCCGAGGGGGGTGGCAGGGGGTAAATGAAAAACTGCTTTTT.

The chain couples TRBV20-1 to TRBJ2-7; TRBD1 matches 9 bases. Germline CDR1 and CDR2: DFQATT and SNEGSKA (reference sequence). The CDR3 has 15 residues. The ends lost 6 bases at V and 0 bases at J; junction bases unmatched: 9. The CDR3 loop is CSAGGQGWNSYEQYF. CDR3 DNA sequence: TGCAGTGCAGGGGGACAGGGATGGAACTCCTACGAGCAGTACTTC.

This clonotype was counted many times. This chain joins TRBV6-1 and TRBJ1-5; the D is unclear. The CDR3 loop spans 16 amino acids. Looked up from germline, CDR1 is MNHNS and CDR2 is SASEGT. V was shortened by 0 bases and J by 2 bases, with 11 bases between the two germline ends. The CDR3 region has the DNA TGTGCCAGCAGTGAAGCTGGAGGATTCGGCAATCAGCCCCAGCATTTT. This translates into CASSEAGGFGNQPQHF.

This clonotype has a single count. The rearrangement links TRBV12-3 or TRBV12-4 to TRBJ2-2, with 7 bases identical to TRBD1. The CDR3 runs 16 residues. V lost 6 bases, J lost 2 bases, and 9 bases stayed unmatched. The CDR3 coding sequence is TGTGCCAGCAGCCAAGCCGGGACAGCAAACACCGGGGAGCTGTTTTTT. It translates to CASSQAGTANTGELFF.

The CDR3 DNA follows: TGTGCTAGAGTATACGGGAGTAGCACAGATACGCAGTATTTT. The encoded protein is CARVYGSSTDTQYF. The chain links TRBV7-7 to TRBJ2-3, with D perhaps matching TRBD2 (6 bases). The CDR3 is 14 amino acids. Germline V CDR1 and CDR2: SSHAT, FNYEAQ (reference sequence). Combining the CDR3 with reference TRBV7-7 and TRBJ2-3 gives the whole variable domain GAGVSQSPRYKVTKRGQDVTLRCDPISSHATLYWYQQALGQGPEFLTYFNYEAQPDKSGLPSDRFSAERPEGSISTLTIQRTEQRDSAMYRCARVYGSSTDTQYFGPGTRLTVL.

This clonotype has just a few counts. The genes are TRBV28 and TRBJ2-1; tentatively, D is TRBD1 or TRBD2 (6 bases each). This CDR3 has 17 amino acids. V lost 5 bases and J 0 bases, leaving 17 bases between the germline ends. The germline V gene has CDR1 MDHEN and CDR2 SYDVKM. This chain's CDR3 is CASSAYLGGSSYNEQFF. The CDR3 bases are TGTGCCAGCAGTGCTTACCTAGGGGGGAGCTCCTACAATGAGCAGTTCTTC.

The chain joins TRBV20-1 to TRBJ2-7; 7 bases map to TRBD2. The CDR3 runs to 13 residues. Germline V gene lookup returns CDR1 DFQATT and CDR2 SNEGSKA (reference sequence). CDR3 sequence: CSSGEGRSYEQYF. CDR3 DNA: TGCAGCTCTGGGGAGGGCCGGTCCTACGAGCAGTACTTC.

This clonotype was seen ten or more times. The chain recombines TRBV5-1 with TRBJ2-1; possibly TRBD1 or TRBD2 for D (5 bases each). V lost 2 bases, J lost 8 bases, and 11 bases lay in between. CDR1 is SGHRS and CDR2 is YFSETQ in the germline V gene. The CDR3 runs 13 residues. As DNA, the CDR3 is TGCGCCAGCAGCTTCCGGGACGGTTATGAGCAGTTCTTC. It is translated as CASSFRDGYEQFF.

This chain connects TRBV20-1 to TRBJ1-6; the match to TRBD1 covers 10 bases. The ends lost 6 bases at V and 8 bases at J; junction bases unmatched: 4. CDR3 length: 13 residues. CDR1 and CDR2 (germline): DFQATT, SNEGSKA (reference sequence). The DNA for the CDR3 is TGCAGTGCAGGGGGACAGGGGTATTCACCCCTCCACTTT. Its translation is CSAGGQGYSPLHF.

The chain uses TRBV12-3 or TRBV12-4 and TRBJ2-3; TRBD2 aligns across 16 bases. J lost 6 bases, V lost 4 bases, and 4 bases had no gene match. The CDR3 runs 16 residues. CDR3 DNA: TGTGCCAGCAGTTCCGGGACTAGCGGGAGGGTTGATACGCAGTATTTT. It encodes CASSSGTSGRVDTQYF.

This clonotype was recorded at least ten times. The CDR3, as DNA: TGCAGTGCTAGAGATCTTGCCCAGATTGGCGATACGCAGTATTTT. It yields the protein CSARDLAQIGDTQYF. This chain joins TRBV20-1 and TRBJ2-3; D is undetermined. CDR3 length: 15 amino acids. V dropped 0 bases and J dropped 6 bases, with 16 bases sitting between them. Per germline, CDR1 DFQATT and CDR2 SNEGSKA (reference sequence).

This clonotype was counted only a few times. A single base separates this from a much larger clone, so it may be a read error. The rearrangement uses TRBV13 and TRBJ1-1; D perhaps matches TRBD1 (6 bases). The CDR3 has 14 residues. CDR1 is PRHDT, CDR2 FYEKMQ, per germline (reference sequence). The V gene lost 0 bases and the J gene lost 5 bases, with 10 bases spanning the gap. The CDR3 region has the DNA TGTGCCAGCAGCTTAGGGTCAGGGGATACTGAAGCTTTCTTT. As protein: CASSLGSGDTEAFF.

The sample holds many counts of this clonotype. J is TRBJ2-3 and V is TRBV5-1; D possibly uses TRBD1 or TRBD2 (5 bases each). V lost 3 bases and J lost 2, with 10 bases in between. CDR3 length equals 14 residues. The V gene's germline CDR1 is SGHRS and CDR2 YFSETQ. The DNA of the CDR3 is TGCGCCAGCAGCTCTCAGGGAGTCACAGATACGCAGTATTTT. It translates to CASSSQGVTDTQYF. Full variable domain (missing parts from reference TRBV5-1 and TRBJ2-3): KAGVTQTPRYLIKTRGQQVTLSCSPISGHRSVSWYQQTPGQGLQFLFEYFSETQRNKGNFPGRFSGRQFSNSRSEMNVSTLELGDSALYLCASSSQGVTDTQYFGPGTRLTVL.

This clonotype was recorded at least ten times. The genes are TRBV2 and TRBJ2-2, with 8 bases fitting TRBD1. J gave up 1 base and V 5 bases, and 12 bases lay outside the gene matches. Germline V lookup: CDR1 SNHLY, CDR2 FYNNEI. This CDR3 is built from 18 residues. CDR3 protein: CASSKRVTGTGNTGELFF. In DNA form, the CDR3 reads TGTGCCAGCAGTAAGCGCGTCACCGGGACAGGGAACACCGGGGAGCTGTTTTTT.

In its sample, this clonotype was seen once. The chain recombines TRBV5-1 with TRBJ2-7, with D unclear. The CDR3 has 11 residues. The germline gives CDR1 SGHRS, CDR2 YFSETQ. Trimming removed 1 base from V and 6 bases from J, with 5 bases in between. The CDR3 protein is CASSLSSEQYF. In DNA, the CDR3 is TGCGCCAGCAGCTTGAGCAGCGAGCAGTACTTC.

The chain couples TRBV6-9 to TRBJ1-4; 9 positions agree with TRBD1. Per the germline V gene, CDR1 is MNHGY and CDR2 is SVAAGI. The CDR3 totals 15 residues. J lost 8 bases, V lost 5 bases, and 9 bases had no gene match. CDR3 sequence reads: CASSGTGTLGEKLFF. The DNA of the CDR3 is TGTGCCAGCAGTGGGACAGGGACCCTAGGCGAAAAACTGTTTTTT.

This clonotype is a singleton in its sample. The CDR3 here is CASSGRQGTAYTEAFF. The CDR3 nucleotides read TGTGCCAGCAGTGGTAGACAGGGGACAGCCTACACTGAAGCTTTCTTT. The chain has TRBV2 and TRBJ1-1, with TRBD1 matching 8 bases. CDR3 length: 16 residues. Per the germline V gene, CDR1 is SNHLY and CDR2 is FYNNEI. V lost 4 bases to trimming and J lost 3 bases; unmatched junction nucleotides: 10.